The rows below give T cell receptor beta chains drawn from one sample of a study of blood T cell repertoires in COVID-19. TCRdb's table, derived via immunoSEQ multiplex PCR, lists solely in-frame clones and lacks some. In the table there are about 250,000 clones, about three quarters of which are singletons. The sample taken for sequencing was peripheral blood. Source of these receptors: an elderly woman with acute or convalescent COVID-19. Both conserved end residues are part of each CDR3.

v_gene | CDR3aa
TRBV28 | CASTPPQVPPRQYF
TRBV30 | CAWMRRNTGELFF
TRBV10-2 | CASSDKGTSVLGEQFF
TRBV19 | CASRSSTDTQYF
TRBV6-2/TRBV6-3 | CASNPRGYSPLHF
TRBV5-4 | CASSLVEGPYEQYF
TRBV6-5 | CASSHSRGVQETQYF
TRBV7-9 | CASSFGSRVSYGYTF
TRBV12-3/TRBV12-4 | CASSLGRGYTF
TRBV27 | CAGEPGQGYRQETQYF
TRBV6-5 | CASSSYRGSNYGYTF
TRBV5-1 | CASSNPDRGIYNEQFF
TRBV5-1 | CASSSGLAGTRAEQFF
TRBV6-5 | CASSFGSMNTEAFF
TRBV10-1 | CASGGSRETQYF
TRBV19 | CASSILSVSGNTIYF
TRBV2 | CASRVLYPGTGGMNTEAFF
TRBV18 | CASSLGVGPASLYEQYF
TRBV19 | CASRGQGYNEQFF
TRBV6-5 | CASSYSGGGPYEQYF
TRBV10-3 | CAISGPRNTIYF
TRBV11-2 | CASSNTGGSSYNSPLHF
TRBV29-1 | CSVEEAGAYNEQFF
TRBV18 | CASSQQGAGMDTQYF
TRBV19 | CASSYLGQDPSF
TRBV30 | CAWSKKGLANEQYF
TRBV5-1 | CASSTGTNVGYTF
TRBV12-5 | CASGTNRANTGELFF
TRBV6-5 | CASSSAVGVAYF
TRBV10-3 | CATHLGGTGELFF
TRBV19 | CASSVGRGETQYF